This passage covers 32 T cell receptor beta chains from one sample sequenced in a study of CD8 T cells in ankylosing spondylitis. MiXCR, run by TCRdb on the 5' RACE reads, gives a single entry per CDR3 protein. The data contain a few hundred thousand distinct CDR3 sequences, 10% to 13% of them singletons. Material for sequencing was blood, either unsorted or a sorted T cell fraction (not recorded which). The origin of the receptors is a male donor with ankylosing spondylitis or in good health (not recorded which).

CDR3 in DNA: TGTGCCAGCAGCCCACGCGGGTCCAAATTCGGCAATGAGCAGTTCTTC. Translated: CASSPRGSKFGNEQFF. The chain has TRBV3-1 and TRBJ2-1, with D maybe TRBD2 (5 bases). This CDR3 comprises 16 residues. Germline V lookup: CDR1 LGHDT, CDR2 YNNKEL (reference sequence). V lost 4 bases and J lost 6, with 19 bases in between.

This clonotype was detected many times. The rearrangement joins TRBV20-1 to TRBJ2-3; D not certain. The germline CDR1 and CDR2 sequences are DFQATT and SNEGSKA (reference sequence). Trimming shortened V by 3 bases and J by 0 bases, and 13 bases separated the two germline ends. CDR3 size: 15 residues. This CDR3 reads CSARETRPSTDTQYF. The DNA for the CDR3 is TGCAGTGCTAGGGAGACTCGTCCTAGCACAGATACGCAGTATTTT.

This clonotype has a count of ten or more. V gene TRBV3-1 combines with J gene TRBJ2-5; D is undetermined. Germline V CDR1 and CDR2: LGHDT, YNNKEL (reference sequence). V was cut by 0 bases and J by 7 bases, with 12 bases left in between. CDR3 length equals 14 residues. CDR3 bases: TGTGCCAGCAGCCAAGAAGGGCAGTTGAGGACCCAGTACTTC. Its translation is CASSQEGQLRTQYF.

This clonotype was recorded at least ten times. The V and J genes are TRBV20-1 and TRBJ2-3; 12 bases are a match to TRBD2. V was pared by 6 bases and J by 5 bases, with 9 bases of the junction left unmatched. Germline CDR1 and CDR2: DFQATT and SNEGSKA (reference sequence). CDR3 length: 15 residues. The CDR3 nucleotides read TGCAGTGCAGCCCCACTAGCGGGGGGCCTAGATACGCAGTATTTT. Translated, it gives CSAAPLAGGLDTQYF.

This clonotype was seen many times. The chain employs TRBV12-3 or TRBV12-4 and TRBJ2-1; tentative D call: TRBD2 (6 bases). V was clipped by 7 bases and J by 11 bases, with 24 bases between them. The CDR3 spans 15 residues. The DNA for the CDR3 is TGTGCCAGCATGGTCGCCGGGACTGCAACAATGAAGCAGTTCTTC. Translation: CASMVAGTATMKQFF.

This clonotype occurred many times. This chain links TRBV10-3 with TRBJ2-1; 7 bases match TRBD2. The germline CDR1 and CDR2 sequences are ENHRY and SYGVKD. Unmatched junction bases numbered 5, after V lost 0 bases and J lost 9 bases. The CDR3 covers 14 residues. CDR3 sequence (DNA): TGTGCCATCAGTGAGTCGGGAGGGGAGGGTGAGCAGTTCTTC. It specifies CAISESGGEGEQFF.

This clonotype was seen ten or more times. The chain recombines TRBV29-1 with TRBJ2-1, with D perhaps being TRBD1 or TRBD2 (5 bases each). Germline loops: CDR1 SQVTM, CDR2 ANQGSEA. This CDR3 spans 12 amino acids. The V gene lost 5 bases and the J gene lost 7 bases, with 12 bases spanning the gap. In DNA form, the CDR3 reads TGCAGCGTTCCCCCTGGGGGTAATGAGCAGTTCTTC. As protein: CSVPPGGNEQFF.

This clonotype was seen repeatedly, ten times or more. The chain links TRBV5-1 to TRBJ2-5, with D possibly being TRBD1 (6 bases). V was clipped by 3 bases and J by 5 bases, with 11 bases between them. The germline V gene has CDR1 SGHRS and CDR2 YFSETQ. This CDR3 spans 13 amino acids. CDR3 coding DNA: TGCGCCAGCAGCTACAGGGTGGGGGAGACCCAGTACTTC. Amino acids: CASSYRVGETQYF. The whole variable domain, remainder taken from reference TRBV5-1 and TRBJ2-5, is KAGVTQTPRYLIKTRGQQVTLSCSPISGHRSVSWYQQTPGQGLQFLFEYFSETQRNKGNFPGRFSGRQFSNSRSEMNVSTLELGDSALYLCASSYRVGETQYFGPGTRLLVL.

This chain joins TRBV7-3 and TRBJ1-5, with a tentative D call TRBD1 (5 bases). Per the germline V gene, CDR1 is SGHTA and CDR2 is FQGTGA. The V end was cut by 1 base, the J end by 2 bases, with 9 bases between. The CDR3 contains 15 residues. The CDR3 loop reads CASSLNSGGNQPQHF. In DNA form, the CDR3 reads TGTGCCAGCAGCTTAAATTCGGGGGGCAATCAGCCCCAGCATTTT.

This clonotype showed up many times. V and J are TRBV11-2 and TRBJ2-3; no firm D call. The CDR3 loop spans 16 amino acids. Trimming cost V 0 bases and J 0 bases, with 10 bases left between them. Per germline, CDR1 SGHAT and CDR2 FQNNGV. Here the CDR3 reads CASSLDGDVSTDTQYF. The CDR3 DNA follows: TGTGCCAGCAGCTTAGATGGAGACGTTAGCACAGATACGCAGTATTTT.

In its sample, this clonotype was seen many times. V is TRBV18 and J is TRBJ2-3, with 8 bases matching TRBD1. Germline CDR1 and CDR2: KGHSH and LQKENI. Germline trimming cut 4 bases from V and 1 base from J; bases unmatched to any gene: 4. This CDR3 region has 15 residues. CDR3 nucleotides: TGTGCCAGCTCACTGGGACAGGAGCGCACAGATACGCAGTATTTT. Its translation: CASSLGQERTDTQYF.

This clonotype has only a few counts. An end of the junction does not agree with germline; a read error may underlie this. The chain joins TRBV5-1 to TRBJ1-6; 9 bases align to TRBD1. Germline V CDR1 and CDR2: SGHRS, YFSETQ. This CDR3 spans 14 amino acids. As DNA, the CDR3 is TGCGCCAGCTGCTTGGACAGGGGAGCTTCACCCCTCCACTTT. Translation gives CASCLDRGASPLHF.

Note on this clonotype: A read error may explain this, as a much larger clone is one base away. The genes are TRBV12-3 or TRBV12-4 and TRBJ1-1, with a possible D match to TRBD1 (5 bases). The ends were cut back, 4 bases at V and 5 bases at J, with 11 bases in the middle. The CDR3 length is 13 residues. In DNA, the CDR3 is TGTGCCAGCAGTTCAAGTCGGGGGACTGAAGCTTTCTTT. The encoded protein is CASSSSRGTEAFF.

This clonotype was seen only a few times. The chain employs TRBV7-3 and TRBJ2-1; 7 bases fit TRBD2. CDR3 length: 16 residues. The V gene's germline CDR1 is SGHTA and CDR2 FQGTGA. With V trimmed by 1 base and J by 7 bases, 10 bases remained unmatched. CDR3 DNA sequence: TGTGCCAGCAGCTTAAGACGGGGGGAGGGTAGGAATGAGCAGTTCTTC. This encodes CASSLRRGEGRNEQFF.

The V and J genes are TRBV7-2 and TRBJ2-3, with D possibly TRBD1 on 5 matching bases. This CDR3 comprises 15 residues. CDR1 is SGHTA and CDR2 is FQGNSA in the germline V gene. Trimming took 3 bases from V and 0 from J, leaving 10 bases between them. The CDR3 here is CASSLGQHSTDTQYF. The CDR3 nucleotides are TGTGCCAGCAGCTTGGGGCAGCATAGCACAGATACGCAGTATTTT.

This clonotype appeared many times. This chain links TRBV5-1 with TRBJ2-1; 11 bases agree with TRBD2. The CDR3 spans 16 residues. The trim removed 0 bases at V and 3 bases at J, leaving 2 bases unmatched. In germline, CDR1 is SGHRS, CDR2 YFSETQ. CDR3 bases: TGCGCCAGCAGCTTGGTTAGCGGGGGGGGCTACAATGAGCAGTTCTTC. Protein: CASSLVSGGGYNEQFF.

This clonotype was observed many times. J is TRBJ2-5 and V is TRBV5-1; D is uncertain. Trimming removed 4 bases at V and 5 bases at J, with 12 bases between. Germline-derived CDR1 and CDR2 are SGHRS and YFSETQ. This CDR3 is built from 13 residues. Written as DNA, the CDR3 is TGCGCCAGCAGCGGGGATTTAATGGAGACCCAGTACTTC. Amino acids: CASSGDLMETQYF.

This clonotype was seen a handful of times. The genes are TRBV12-3 or TRBV12-4 and TRBJ1-2; D not certain. The CDR3 contains 13 residues. The V and J ends lost 7 bases and 3 bases respectively, with 12 bases between them. The CDR3 nucleotides are TGTGCCAGCACCCTACAGATTGACTATGGCTACACCTTC. Translating gives CASTLQIDYGYTF.

At least ten counts were recorded for this clonotype. V gene TRBV29-1 combines with J gene TRBJ2-3; TRBD2 matches 7 bases. The CDR3 runs 15 residues. Per germline, CDR1 SQVTM and CDR2 ANQGSEA. The ends lost 7 bases at V and 0 bases at J; junction bases unmatched: 10. CDR3 amino acids: CSGEGTLTSTDTQYF. The CDR3 DNA reads as TGCAGCGGGGAGGGGACCCTTACTAGCACAGATACGCAGTATTTT.

This clonotype was recorded at least ten times. This chain connects TRBV29-1 to TRBJ2-2; D is unclear. The CDR3 spans 10 residues. From germline, CDR1 is SQVTM and CDR2 ANQGSEA. V lost 4 bases, J lost 6 bases, and 3 bases lay in between. CDR3 nucleotides: TGCAGCGTTGGTGCCGGGGAGCTGTTTTTT. This sequence encodes CSVGAGELFF.

The table lists this clonotype with a few counts. The chain carries TRBV20-1 and TRBJ1-2; possibly TRBD1 for D (5 bases). From germline, CDR1 is DFQATT and CDR2 SNEGSKA (reference sequence). The length of the CDR3 is 11 residues. Trimming removed 3 bases from V and 7 bases from J, with 9 bases in between. DNA for the CDR3: TGCAGTGCTAGTTCAGGGATTGGCTACACCTTC. Amino acids: CSASSGIGYTF.

This clonotype was seen at least ten times. This chain uses TRBV5-8 with TRBJ1-1; D remains unclear. CDR3 length: 13 residues. The V end lost 1 base, the J end lost 0 bases, and 4 bases lay between the germline ends. Germline V gene data show CDR1 as SGHTS and CDR2 as YDEGEE. The CDR3, as DNA: TGTGCCAGCAGCTTGTATGTGAACACTGAAGCTTTCTTT. This gives the protein CASSLYVNTEAFF.

This clonotype occurred a few times. The gene calls are TRBV7-3 and TRBJ2-1; a weak D match, TRBD2 (7 bases). This CDR3 region has 15 residues. The germline V and J ends were trimmed by 4 bases and 8 bases, with 18 bases remaining between them. Germline V gene lookup returns CDR1 SGHTA and CDR2 FQGTGA. DNA of the CDR3: TGTGCCAGCAGCTATAGGGGGGGTTTCTTCGATGAGCAGTTCTTC. Protein sequence: CASSYRGGFFDEQFF.

The chain has TRBV7-9 and TRBJ2-1; the D gene could be TRBD1 or TRBD2 (5 bases each). CDR1 is SEHNR, CDR2 FQNEAQ, per germline (reference sequence). The CDR3 is made up of 17 amino acids. V was clipped by 2 bases and J by 0 bases, with 14 bases between them. The CDR3 region has the DNA TGTGCCAGCAGCTTATTAGTTGGGGACCCCTCCTACAATGAGCAGTTCTTC. It yields the protein CASSLLVGDPSYNEQFF.

This clonotype was seen ten or more times. The chain recombines TRBV5-1 with TRBJ2-3; a weak D match, TRBD2 (6 bases). Trimming took 4 bases from V and 0 from J, leaving 12 bases between them. The CDR3 runs to 15 residues. Germline loops: CDR1 SGHRS, CDR2 YFSETQ. CDR3 DNA: TGCGCCAGCAGCGAGGGACTGCCGAGCACAGATACGCAGTATTTT. Translating gives CASSEGLPSTDTQYF.

This clonotype was found many times. This chain joins TRBV3-1 and TRBJ2-1, with D perhaps TRBD2 (7 bases). This CDR3 is 15 amino acids long. Trimming pared 4 bases from V and 9 bases from J, leaving 19 bases between. CDR1 LGHDT and CDR2 YNNKEL come from the germline V gene (reference sequence). The CDR3, as DNA: TGTGCCAGCAGCCGACCGGGACGGGGGGCCAGTGAGCAGTTCTTC. It specifies CASSRPGRGASEQFF.

This clonotype showed up just a few times. The chain couples TRBV7-2 to TRBJ2-2; 9 bases line up with TRBD1. The germline V gene encodes CDR1 SGHTA and CDR2 FQGNSA. The CDR3 contains 16 residues. The J segment lost 4 bases and the V segment lost 1 base, leaving 4 bases of the junction unmatched. The DNA for the CDR3 is TGTGCCAGCAGCTTAGATTCGGGACAGGGCACCGGGGAGCTGTTTTTT. Protein: CASSLDSGQGTGELFF.

This clonotype was detected only a few times. In DNA form, the CDR3 reads TGTGCCAGCAGCTCGAGGACAGCAGACTCCTACGAGCAGTACTTC. This codes for CASSSRTADSYEQYF. The chain couples TRBV11-3 to TRBJ2-7; maybe TRBD1 (6 bases). Deletions cut 4 bases from V and 0 bases from J, with 13 bases between. CDR1 and CDR2 from the germline V gene are SGHNT and YENEEA. This CDR3 region has 15 residues.

This clonotype was observed at least ten times. The chain recombines TRBV5-1 with TRBJ2-2; no firm D call. The germline V gene encodes CDR1 SGHRS and CDR2 YFSETQ. V was cut by 0 bases and J by 0 bases, with 6 bases left in between. This CDR3 has 15 amino acids. The CDR3, as DNA: TGCGCCAGCAGCTTGGCGGCAGCGAACACCGGGGAGCTGTTTTTT. It codes for CASSLAAANTGELFF.

A few counts support this clonotype. V gene TRBV9 combines with J gene TRBJ2-1; 7 positions match TRBD2. Germline trimming cut 0 bases from V and 7 bases from J; bases unmatched to any gene: 16. Germline V gene sequence: CDR1 SGDLS, CDR2 YYNGEE. CDR3 length equals 18 residues. The CDR3 DNA reads TGTGCCAGCAGCGTAGAGGGGATGAGGGCGGGGGTAAGGAATGAGCAGTTCTTC. As protein: CASSVEGMRAGVRNEQFF.

A few counts support this clonotype. The V call is TRBV12-3 or TRBV12-4, the J call TRBJ2-1; 7 bases align to TRBD2. The CDR3 length is 16 residues. J lost 1 base, V lost 3 bases, and 6 bases had no gene match. CDR3 in DNA: TGTGCCAGCAGTTTGGGGGGGAAAGGTTCCTACAATGAGCAGTTCTTC. It codes for CASSLGGKGSYNEQFF.

Notes on this clonotype: It may be a read error: a sequence one base away is much more abundant. The V and J genes are TRBV9 and TRBJ2-7, with D tentatively TRBD1 (6 bases). Per germline, CDR1 SGDLS and CDR2 YYNGEE. The CDR3 runs 14 residues. The CDR3 region has the DNA TGTGCCAGCAGCGTAGACAGGGCTCCCTACGAGCAGCACTTC. It codes for CASSVDRAPYEQHF. The full variable domain, rest sourced from reference TRBV9 and TRBJ2-7, is DSGVTQTPKHLITATGQRVTLRCSPRSGDLSVYWYQQSLDQGLQFLIQYYNGEERAKGNILERFSAQQFPDLHSELNLSSLELGDSALYFCASSVDRAPYEQHFGPGTRLTVT.